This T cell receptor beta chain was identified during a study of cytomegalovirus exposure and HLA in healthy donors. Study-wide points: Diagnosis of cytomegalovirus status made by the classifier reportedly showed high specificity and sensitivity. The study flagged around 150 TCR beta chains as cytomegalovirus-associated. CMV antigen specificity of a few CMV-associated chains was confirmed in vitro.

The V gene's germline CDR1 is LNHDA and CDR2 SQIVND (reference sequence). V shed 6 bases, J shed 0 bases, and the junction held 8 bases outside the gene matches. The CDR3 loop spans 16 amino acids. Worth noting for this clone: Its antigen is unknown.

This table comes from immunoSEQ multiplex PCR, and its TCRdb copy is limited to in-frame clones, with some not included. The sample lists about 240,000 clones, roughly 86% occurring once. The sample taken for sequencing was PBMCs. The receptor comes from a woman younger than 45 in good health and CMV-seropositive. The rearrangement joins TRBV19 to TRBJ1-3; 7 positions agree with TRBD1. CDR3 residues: CASRDFHRGSGNTIYF. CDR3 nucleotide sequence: TGTGCCAGTAGAGATTTCCACAGGGGCTCTGGAAACACCATATATTTT.